This T cell receptor beta chain was sequenced during a study of cytomegalovirus exposure and HLA in healthy donors. Study results and limitations: TCR beta V- and J-gene trimming, according to a later analysis, was linked to a missense DCLRE1C variant. Analysis performed later found more than 15,000 TCR beta sequences associated with HLA alleles at 0.05 false discovery rate. TCR beta sequences reportedly predicted most subjects' HLA-A and HLA-B alleles accurately.

Amplification used 60 Vbeta primers and 13 Jbeta primers. Measured with immunoSEQ multiplex PCR; TCRdb has only the in-frame clones, and not every one. Here the sample spans about 86,000 clones, around 79% being singletons. Comment on this clone: No antigen is known for it.

The origin of this receptor is a woman aged 40 to 49 in good health and CMV-seropositive. Sequenced sample: PBMCs.

The DNA of the CDR3 is TGCGCCAGCAGTCAACGGACAGTTTATAGCAATCAGCCCCAGCATTTT. Amino acid sequence: CASSQRTVYSNQPQHF. V gene TRBV23-1 combines with J gene TRBJ1-5, with TRBD1 as a possible D gene (6 bases). TRBV23-1 is an open reading frame, and its role is uncertain. The CDR3 contains 16 residues. V dropped 2 bases and J dropped 0 bases, with 11 bases sitting between them.